The rows below give T cell receptor beta chains drawn from one sample of a study of cytomegalovirus exposure and HLA in healthy donors. Here immunoSEQ multiplex PCR was the method, and the copy in TCRdb shows in-frame clones only, minus some. The data show some 170,000 clones, over 60% seen once. The material sequenced was PBMCs. The receptor source for this set is a man aged 35 to 55 in good health and CMV-seropositive. The CDR3 runs from the conserved cysteine through the conserved F or W. The D gene is left open where the match is weak. A row's size may be missing; if present it is once, few, many or a size class.

d_call: TRBD1; j_call: TRBJ2-6; clone_size: NA; v_call: TRBV5-1; cdr3_aa: CASSRDRGRAGANGLTF; cdr3_nt: TGCGCCAGCAGCCGGGACAGGGGTAGAGCTGGGGCCAACGGCCTGACTTTC
d_call: TRBD2; j_call: TRBJ2-1; clone_size: NA; v_call: TRBV29-1; cdr3_aa: CSVGGGGYNEQFF; cdr3_nt: TGCAGCGTTGGGGGCGGGGGGTACAATGAGCAGTTCTTC
d_call: NA; j_call: TRBJ2-3; clone_size: once; v_call: TRBV28; cdr3_aa: CASSPPSGTDTQYF; cdr3_nt: TGTGCCAGCAGTCCCCCCAGCGGCACAGATACGCAGTATTTT
d_call: NA; j_call: TRBJ1-3; clone_size: NA; v_call: TRBV5-1; cdr3_aa: CASSLSSGSGNTIYF; cdr3_nt: TGCGCCAGCAGCCTGAGTTCTGGCTCTGGAAACACCATATATTTT
d_call: NA; j_call: TRBJ2-1; clone_size: NA; v_call: TRBV10-1; cdr3_aa: CASSSDQHGNEQFF; cdr3_nt: TGCGCCAGCAGTTCGGATCAACACGGGAATGAGCAGTTCTTC
d_call: NA; j_call: TRBJ2-2; clone_size: NA; v_call: TRBV5-6; cdr3_aa: CASSLGTVATGELFF; cdr3_nt: TGTGCCAGCAGCTTGGGGACAGTTGCCACCGGGGAGCTGTTTTTT
d_call: TRBD1; j_call: TRBJ1-5; clone_size: NA; v_call: TRBV6-1; cdr3_aa: CASSAGQGRNQPQHF; cdr3_nt: TGTGCCAGCAGCGCCGGACAGGGGAGGAATCAGCCCCAGCATTTT
d_call: NA; j_call: TRBJ2-2; clone_size: NA; v_call: TRBV5-5; cdr3_aa: CASSLGHRPNTGELFF; cdr3_nt: TGTGCCAGCAGCTTGGGACATCGCCCGAACACCGGGGAGCTGTTTTTT
d_call: TRBD2; j_call: TRBJ2-7; clone_size: NA; v_call: TRBV6-1; cdr3_aa: CASSGQLAGDLEQYF; cdr3_nt: TGTGCCAGCAGTGGCCAACTAGCGGGAGACCTCGAGCAGTACTTC
d_call: TRBD1; j_call: TRBJ1-5; clone_size: few; v_call: TRBV28; cdr3_aa: CASSFGGAGGYQPQHF; cdr3_nt: TGTGCCAGCAGTTTTGGTGGCGCAGGGGGGTATCAGCCCCAGCATTTT
d_call: NA; j_call: TRBJ1-3; clone_size: NA; v_call: TRBV7-9; cdr3_aa: CASSLARAGRGNTIYF; cdr3_nt: TGTGCCAGCAGCTTAGCTCGTGCGGGGAGAGGAAACACCATATATTTT
d_call: TRBD1; j_call: TRBJ1-5; clone_size: NA; v_call: TRBV10-3; cdr3_aa: CAISEQGANSNQPQHF; cdr3_nt: TGTGCCATCAGTGAACAGGGGGCTAATAGCAATCAGCCCCAGCATTTT
d_call: TRBD1; j_call: TRBJ2-7; clone_size: NA; v_call: TRBV4-2; cdr3_aa: CASSQDAQGISYEQYF; cdr3_nt: TGTGCCAGCAGCCAAGATGCACAGGGGATATCCTACGAGCAGTACTTC
d_call: NA; j_call: TRBJ2-5; clone_size: NA; v_call: TRBV18; cdr3_aa: CASSSDHQARETQYF; cdr3_nt: TGTGCCAGCTCATCTGACCACCAAGCGAGAGAGACCCAGTACTTC